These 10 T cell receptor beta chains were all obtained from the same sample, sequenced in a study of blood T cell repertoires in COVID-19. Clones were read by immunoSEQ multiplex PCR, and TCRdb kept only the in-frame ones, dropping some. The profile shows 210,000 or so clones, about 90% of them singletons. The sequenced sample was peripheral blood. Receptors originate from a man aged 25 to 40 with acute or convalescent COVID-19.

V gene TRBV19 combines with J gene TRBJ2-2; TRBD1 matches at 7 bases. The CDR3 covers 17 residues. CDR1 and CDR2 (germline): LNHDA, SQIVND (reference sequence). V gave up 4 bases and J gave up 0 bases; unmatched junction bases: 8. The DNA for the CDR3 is TGTGCCAGTAGTAGATTAACAGGGGCCCCGAACACCGGGGAGCTGTTTTTT. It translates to CASSRLTGAPNTGELFF.

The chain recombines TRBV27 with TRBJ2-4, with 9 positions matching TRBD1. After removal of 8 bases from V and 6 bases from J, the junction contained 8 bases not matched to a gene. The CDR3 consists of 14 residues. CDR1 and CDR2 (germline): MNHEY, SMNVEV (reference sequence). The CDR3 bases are TGTGCCAGCCATCCACAGGGGGCGATAAACATTCAGTACTTC. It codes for CASHPQGAINIQYF.

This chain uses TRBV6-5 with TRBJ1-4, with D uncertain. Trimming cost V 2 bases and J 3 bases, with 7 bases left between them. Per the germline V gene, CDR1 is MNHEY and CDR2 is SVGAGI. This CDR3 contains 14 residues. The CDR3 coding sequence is TGTGCCAGCAGTTACCTGGGCTCTAATGAAAAACTGTTTTTT. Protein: CASSYLGSNEKLFF.

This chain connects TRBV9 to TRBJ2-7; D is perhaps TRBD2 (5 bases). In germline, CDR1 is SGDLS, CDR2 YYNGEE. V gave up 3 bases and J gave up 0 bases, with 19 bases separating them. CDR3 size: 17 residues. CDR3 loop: CASSATLLGEGSYEQYF. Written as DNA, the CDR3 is TGTGCCAGCAGCGCCACTCTCCTTGGCGAGGGCTCCTACGAGCAGTACTTC.

The CDR3 bases are TGTGCCAGTAGTACTACACAGGGGAACTATGGCTACACCTTC. Protein: CASSTTQGNYGYTF. This chain links TRBV19 with TRBJ1-2; 7 nucleotides agree with TRBD1. V shed 4 bases, J shed 2 bases, and the junction held 4 bases outside the gene matches. The CDR3 sequence is 14 residues long. Per the germline V gene, CDR1 is LNHDA and CDR2 is SQIVND (reference sequence).

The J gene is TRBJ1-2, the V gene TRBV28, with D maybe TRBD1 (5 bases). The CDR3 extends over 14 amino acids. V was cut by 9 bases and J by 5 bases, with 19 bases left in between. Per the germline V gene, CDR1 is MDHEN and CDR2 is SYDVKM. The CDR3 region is CASTWGGPQYGYTF. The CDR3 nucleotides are TGTGCCAGTACGTGGGGGGGACCACAATATGGCTACACCTTC.

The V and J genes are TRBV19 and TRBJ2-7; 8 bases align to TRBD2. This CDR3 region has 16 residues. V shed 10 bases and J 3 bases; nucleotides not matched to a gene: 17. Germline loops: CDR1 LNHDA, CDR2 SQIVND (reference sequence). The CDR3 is CATSRGGRNGGYEQYF. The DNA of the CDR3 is TGTGCCACCTCGAGGGGCGGGAGGAACGGTGGCTACGAGCAGTACTTC.

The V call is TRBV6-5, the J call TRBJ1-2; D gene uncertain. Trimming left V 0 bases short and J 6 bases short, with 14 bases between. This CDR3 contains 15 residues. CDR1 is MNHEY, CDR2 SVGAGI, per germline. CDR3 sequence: CASSYSSGFGDGYTF. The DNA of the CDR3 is TGTGCCAGCAGTTACTCGAGCGGGTTTGGGGATGGCTACACCTTC.

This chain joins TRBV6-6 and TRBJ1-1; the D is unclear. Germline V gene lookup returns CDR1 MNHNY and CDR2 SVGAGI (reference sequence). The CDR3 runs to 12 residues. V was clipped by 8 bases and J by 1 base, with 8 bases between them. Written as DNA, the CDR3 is TGTGCCAGCTCCCAACAGAACACTGAAGCTTTCTTT. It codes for CASSQQNTEAFF.

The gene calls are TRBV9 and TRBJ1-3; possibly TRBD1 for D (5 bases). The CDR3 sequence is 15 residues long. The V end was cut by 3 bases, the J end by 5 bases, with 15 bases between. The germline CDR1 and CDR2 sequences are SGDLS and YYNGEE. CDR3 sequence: CASSGAAPGRNTIYF. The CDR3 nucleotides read TGTGCCAGCAGCGGTGCAGCCCCAGGGAGAAACACCATATATTTT.